The 16 T cell receptor beta chains below all came from one sample that was sequenced in a study of CD8 T cells in ankylosing spondylitis. TCRdb passed the 5' RACE reads through MiXCR, listing each CDR3 protein once. The sample has some 400,000 distinct CDR3 sequences; 20% to 25% are singletons. Study conclusions and caveats: Made up of eight highly homologous variants, a TCR beta motif appeared characteristic of ankylosing spondylitis blood.

No antigen has been identified for these receptors. Material for sequencing was blood, either unsorted or a sorted T cell fraction (not recorded which). The receptors derive from a male donor with ankylosing spondylitis.

The genes are TRBV2 and TRBJ2-3; no clear D gene. V lost 2 bases, J lost 0 bases, and 9 bases lay in between. Germline CDR1 SNHLY, CDR2 FYNNEI. The CDR3 extends over 15 amino acids. CDR3 nucleotide sequence: TGTGCCAGCAGTGAATTGGCTGCTAGCACAGATACGCAGTATTTT. Translating it yields CASSELAASTDTQYF.

This clonotype was observed at least ten times. The rearrangement links TRBV9 to TRBJ2-7; the D is unclear. The V end lost 1 base, the J end lost 4 bases, and 15 bases lay between the germline ends. Germline lookup yields CDR1 SGDLS and CDR2 YYNGEE. This CDR3 is built from 15 residues. The chain's CDR3 is CASSVRVVAKYEQYF. The CDR3 DNA reads as TGTGCCAGCAGCGTAAGGGTGGTGGCAAAATACGAGCAGTACTTC. The variable domain in full, with the rest retrieved from reference TRBV9 and TRBJ2-7, is DSGVTQTPKHLITATGQRVTLRCSPRSGDLSVYWYQQSLDQGLQFLIQYYNGEERAKGNILERFSAQQFPDLHSELNLSSLELGDSALYFCASSVRVVAKYEQYFGPGTRLTVT.

The rearrangement joins TRBV11-2 to TRBJ2-5, with 11 nucleotides matching TRBD2. CDR1 SGHAT and CDR2 FQNNGV come from the germline V gene. Trimming took 7 bases from V and 5 from J; bases not matched to a gene: 0. The CDR3 is 12 residues long. CDR3 DNA: TGTGCCAGCACTAGCGGGAGGGAGACCCAGTACTTC. Its protein product is CASTSGRETQYF.

This clonotype was observed a handful of times. This sequence joins TRBV6-1 and TRBJ1-3; TRBD1 is a possible D gene (5 bases). V was cut by 11 bases and J by 3 bases, with 17 bases left in between. The germline V gene encodes CDR1 MNHNS and CDR2 SASEGT. This CDR3 spans 14 amino acids. DNA for the CDR3: TGTGCCTGCGGGGCAGCAAACCGTGGAAACACCATATATTTT. Translation: CACGAANRGNTIYF.

The chain links TRBV12-3 or TRBV12-4 to TRBJ1-1; 7 bases agree with TRBD1. This CDR3 comprises 15 residues. V trimming: 4 bases; J trimming: 4 bases; junction bases outside the gene matches: 9. The CDR3 spells CASSSLSHRGTEAFF. In DNA form, the CDR3 reads TGTGCCAGCAGTTCCCTTTCTCACAGGGGCACTGAAGCTTTCTTT.

This clonotype was seen only a few times. The rearrangement links TRBV29-1 to TRBJ1-1; D is uncertain. V was trimmed by 2 bases and J by 3 bases, leaving 4 bases between them. Germline CDR1 SQVTM, CDR2 ANQGSEA. This CDR3 spans 11 amino acids. The CDR3 protein is CSVEFHTEAFF. Here the CDR3 DNA reads TGCAGCGTTGAATTCCACACTGAAGCTTTCTTT.

The chain combines TRBV9 with TRBJ2-3; 7 bases align to TRBD2. The CDR3 is 16 residues long. Germline V gives CDR1 SGDLS, CDR2 YYNGEE. The J segment lost 1 base and the V segment lost 6 bases, leaving 11 bases of the junction unmatched. The CDR3 loop is CASTSWAGAGTDTQYF. The CDR3 region has the DNA TGTGCCAGCACCTCCTGGGCGGGAGCCGGCACAGATACGCAGTATTTT.

V is TRBV19 and J is TRBJ1-3; 8 nucleotides agree with TRBD1. The V segment lost 6 bases and the J segment 2 bases; nucleotides outside the gene matches: 9. Germline CDR1 LNHDA, CDR2 SQIVND (reference sequence). The CDR3 has 16 residues. CDR3 bases: TGTGCCAGTAGGGCCAGGGGGCAGAAAACTGGAAACACCATATATTTT. This translates into CASRARGQKTGNTIYF.

This chain connects TRBV7-3 to TRBJ2-1, with 9 bases fitting TRBD2. The CDR3 loop spans 14 amino acids. V shed 5 bases and J 7 bases; nucleotides not matched to a gene: 6. Germline assignment: CDR1 SGHTA and CDR2 FQGTGA. The CDR3 sequence: CASSKTSGANEQFF. The CDR3 nucleotides are TGTGCCAGCAGCAAGACTAGCGGAGCTAATGAGCAGTTCTTC.

The chain links TRBV10-3 to TRBJ2-7; D is unclear. Germline values: CDR1 ENHRY, CDR2 SYGVKD. The CDR3 extends over 11 amino acids. Trimming pared 8 bases from V and 5 bases from J, leaving 10 bases between. CDR3 region: CAISGGNEQYF. The CDR3 nucleotides read TGTGCCATCTCGGGTGGAAACGAGCAGTACTTC.

This clonotype was observed a few times. The V call is TRBV3-1, the J call TRBJ2-5, with 9 bases that match TRBD2. The CDR3 totals 18 residues. After removal of 1 base from V and 5 bases from J, the junction contained 14 bases not matched to a gene. Germline assignment: CDR1 LGHDT and CDR2 YNNKEL (reference sequence). CDR3 residues: CASSQVGASGKEGETQYF. CDR3 DNA sequence: TGTGCCAGCAGCCAAGTCGGCGCTAGCGGGAAAGAGGGCGAGACCCAGTACTTC.

The chain uses TRBV5-5 and TRBJ2-1, with 11 bases lining up with TRBD1. The CDR3 has 17 amino acids. J gave up 6 bases and V 0 bases, and 8 bases lay outside the gene matches. The germline gives CDR1 SGHKS, CDR2 YYEKEE (reference sequence). CDR3 nucleotides: TGTGCCAGCAGCTTGGTACCCGGGACAGGGGGATCCAATGAGCAGTTCTTC. As protein: CASSLVPGTGGSNEQFF.

There are a few counts of this clonotype. V is TRBV18 and J is TRBJ2-1; 8 nucleotides align to TRBD2. This CDR3 is built from 13 residues. The germline gives CDR1 KGHSH, CDR2 LQKENI. J lost 6 bases, V lost 10 bases, and 8 bases had no gene match. CDR3 coding DNA: TGTGCCACAATTCAGAGCGGGAGCAATGAGCAGTTCTTC. Its protein product is CATIQSGSNEQFF. The full variable domain, its missing parts supplied by reference TRBV18 and TRBJ2-1, is NAGVMQNPRHLVRRRGQEARLRCSPMKGHSHVYWYRQLPEEGLKFMVYLQKENIIDESGMPKERFSAEFPKEGPSILRIQQVVRGDSAAYFCATIQSGSNEQFFGPGTRLTVL.

This clonotype was observed a handful of times. The chain links TRBV5-1 to TRBJ2-3; D gene unclear. The CDR3 loop spans 14 amino acids. Germline-derived CDR1 and CDR2 are SGHRS and YFSETQ. Trimming pared 1 base from V and 2 bases from J, leaving 8 bases between. The CDR3 DNA reads as TGCGCCAGCAGCTTGACGCCGTACACAGATACGCAGTATTTT. Translated, it gives CASSLTPYTDTQYF.

The chain uses TRBV6-5 and TRBJ2-2; 7 bases line up with TRBD2. There are 16 residues in the CDR3. Unmatched junction bases numbered 4, after V lost 0 bases and J lost 3 bases. Germline CDR1 reads MNHEY; CDR2 reads SVGAGI. The CDR3 spells CASSYSGGRYTGELFF. The CDR3 bases are TGTGCCAGCAGTTACTCTGGCGGGAGATACACCGGGGAGCTGTTTTTT.

The V and J genes are TRBV19 and TRBJ1-2, with D hard to call. This CDR3 is built from 18 residues. The germline V gene has CDR1 LNHDA and CDR2 SQIVND (reference sequence). Trimming stripped 4 bases from V and 0 bases from J, with 21 bases between. CDR3 protein: CASSTTIPGDTTNYGYTF. CDR3 nucleotides: TGTGCCAGTAGTACGACCATACCCGGCGACACCACTAACTATGGCTACACCTTC.